Sequencing of this T cell receptor beta chain was carried out in a study of identifying expanded T cells in peripheral blood (dated by TCRdb to the late 2010s). Notes on the research overall: Separate aliquots of the same genomic DNA pool were sequenced to produce technical replicates, and four replicates were compared in pairs.

From its cysteine to its phenylalanine, the CDR3 spans 18 amino acids. Only the CDR3 DNA is retained, 54 bases long and in frame from the first base. The V end gives up 6 bases and the J end 0 bases, leaving 13 bases in the junction not matched to a gene. For CDR1 and CDR2, the germline V gene lists SQVTM and ANQGSEA. General study outcomes and caveats: Between technical replicates the binomial model flagged roughly 1.1 differentially abundant clones, whereas over around two weeks the binomial model flagged about 15 and over about 4 weeks around 19. In all healthy donors, the variance in clone template counts between samples taken roughly 14 days apart rose significantly as total template count increased. The authors expected biological variance in healthy repertoires might increase further over much longer intervals such as months to years. Across all healthy-donor time intervals, the beta-binomial model significantly cut both the number of clones called differentially abundant and the false-positive rate.

Comments on this clone: Its target antigen remains unknown. No quality values exist for individual bases; no much larger clone is one base distant.

TCRbeta CDR3 regions were profiled by bias-controlled multiplex PCR amplification of genomic DNA with the immunoSEQ Assay. In the authors' own workflow: The absolute abundance of each unique TCRbeta CDR3 region was quantified after sequences were collapsed and filtered. Differential abundance was assessed using a binomial (Fisher-equivalent) model and a beta-binomial model in which time-dependent variance fitted from healthy donors was added. Any clone with fewer than 5 combined templates was excluded, and a clone was called differentially abundant if its Benjamini-Hochberg FDR was below 0.01. Beta-binomial variance was modeled as a function of total template count across the two samples using the form v = (b*log(k)+a)^2. The table was pulled from immuneACCESS by TCRdb, which kept in-frame rearrangements only. Such tables lose some clones; where checked, under half of the loss comes from unresolved V genes, and the rest has no known cause. The DNA gave D and trimming, while V, J and clone size come from that table. Recorded for this sample are around 90,000 clones; approximately 88% of them occurred a single time. Together, the top ten hold approximately 4% of the sample.

No immune events, such as infections, were documented for the healthy donors during the collection period. Time-dependent variance in a beta-binomial model of T-cell clone differential abundance was calibrated using healthy-donor blood repertoires as a training cohort. There were roughly 10 healthy donors in the training cohort, of whom 3 were female and 7 were male. The donors were between about 29 and 65 years old, with an average age of roughly 41 years. Obtained from a commercial supplier, whole blood was collected from each healthy donor at three time points set around 14 days apart. For immunosequencing, genomic DNA was extracted from whole blood that had not been sorted.

The clonotype comes from a person aged 18 to 75 in good health. Sequencing used blood. Recombination joined TRBV29-1 with TRBJ2-7; 14 of the junction bases match TRBD2. The DNA sequence is TGCAGCGTCGACTCCGGGACTAGCGGGAGCTTGTACTCCTACGAGCAGTACTTC. This encodes CSVDSGTSGSLYSYEQYF.